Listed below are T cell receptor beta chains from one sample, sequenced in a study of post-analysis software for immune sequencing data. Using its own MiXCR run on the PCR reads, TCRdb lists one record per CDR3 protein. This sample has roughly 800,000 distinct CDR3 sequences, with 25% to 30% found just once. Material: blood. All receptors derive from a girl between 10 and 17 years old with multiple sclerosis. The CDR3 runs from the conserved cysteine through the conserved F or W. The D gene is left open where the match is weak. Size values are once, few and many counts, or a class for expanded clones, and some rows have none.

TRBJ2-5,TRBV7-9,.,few,TGTGCCAGCAGCGAACCAGACCTCATGCGAGAGACCCAGTACTTC,CASSEPDLMRETQYF
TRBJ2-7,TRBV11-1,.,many,TGTGCCAGCAGCTTGACAGATACCTACGAGCAGTACTTC,CASSLTDTYEQYF
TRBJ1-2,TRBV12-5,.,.,TGTGCTAGTGGTTTGCGAATCGGACAGTTGGACCATGGCTACACCTTC,CASGLRIGQLDHGYTF
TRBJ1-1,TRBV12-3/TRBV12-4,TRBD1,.,TGTGCCAGCAGTACCGACAGGGTTTATGTTGCTTTCTTT,CASSTDRVYVAFF
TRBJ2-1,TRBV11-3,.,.,TGTGCCAGCAGTCCTGGGGGCAGTCTTAACTCCTACAATGAGCAGTTCTTC,CASSPGGSLNSYNEQFF
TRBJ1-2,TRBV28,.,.,TGTGCCAGCAGTTCCCTTTGGGGCTACACCTTC,CASSSLWGYTF
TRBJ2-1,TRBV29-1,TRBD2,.,TGCAGCGTTGAAGGCGGGAGGGGTCTGGATGAGCAGTTCTTC,CSVEGGRGLDEQFF
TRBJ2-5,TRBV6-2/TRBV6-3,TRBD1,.,TGTGCCGCGCAACAGGGGGCTATGAAGACCCAGTACTTC,CAAQQGAMKTQYF
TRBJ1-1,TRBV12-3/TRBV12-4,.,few,TGTGCCAGCAGATCGGGTCGCACTGAAGCTTTCTTT,CASRSGRTEAFF
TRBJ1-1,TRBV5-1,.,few,TGCGCCAGCAGCTTGGCCCTAGACACTGAAGCTTTCTTT,CASSLALDTEAFF
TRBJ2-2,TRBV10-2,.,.,TGCGCCAGCAGGGAGGGGAACCGGGGCACCGGGGAGCTGTTTTTT,CASREGNRGTGELFF
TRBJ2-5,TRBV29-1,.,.,TGCAGCGTTGCCCCCGCAGGGCTGGGGGAGACCCAGTACTTC,CSVAPAGLGETQYF
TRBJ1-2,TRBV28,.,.,TGTGCCAGCAGTTTAGAGCAAGTGGGGGGCGGCTACACCTTC,CASSLEQVGGGYTF
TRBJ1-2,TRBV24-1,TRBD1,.,TGTGCCACCAGTGACCCGGACAGGGCGCGGGATGGCTACACCTTC,CATSDPDRARDGYTF
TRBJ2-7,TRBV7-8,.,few,TGTGCCAGCAACCCACTGGGGGGCTCCTACGAGCAGTACTTC,CASNPLGGSYEQYF
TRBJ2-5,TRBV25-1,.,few,TGTGCCGGCAGTGAACGGGCGGTTGAGACCCAGTACTTC,CAGSERAVETQYF